One sample yielded the 9 T cell receptor beta chains listed below, sequenced in a study of identical twins. One entry per CDR3 protein, called by TCRdb with MiXCR from the 5' RACE reads. This table holds about 700,000 distinct CDR3 sequences, about 9.4% found once. In addition, the sample was reused for a study of yellow fever vaccine responses in identical twins.

Sequenced: PBMCs. The receptors come from a woman under 30 in good health.

In its sample, this clonotype was seen once. The rearrangement joins TRBV11-3 to TRBJ2-1, with D perhaps matching TRBD1 (5 bases). CDR1 and CDR2 from the germline V gene are SGHNT and YENEEA. CDR3 size: 17 residues. The V end lost 5 bases, the J end lost 5 bases, and 22 bases lay between the germline ends. The CDR3 reads CASSQGTRISTDNEQFF. Written as DNA, the CDR3 is TGTGCCAGCAGCCAGGGAACGAGAATAAGTACCGACAATGAGCAGTTCTTC.

The chain is built from TRBV12-3 or TRBV12-4 and TRBJ1-1; possibly TRBD1 for D (5 bases). Deletions cut 3 bases from V and 4 bases from J, with 12 bases between. The CDR3 sequence is 14 residues long. CDR3 DNA: TGTGCCAGCAGTTTGGACACTTGGGGCACTGAAGCTTTCTTT. Its translation is CASSLDTWGTEAFF.

This clonotype occurred many times. The chain combines TRBV29-1 with TRBJ1-4; 9 positions agree with TRBD1. Germline V gene lookup returns CDR1 SQVTM and CDR2 ANQGSEA. This CDR3 has 14 amino acids. Losses at the gene ends were 4 bases for V and 8 bases for J; bases not matched to a gene: 8. The CDR3 spells CSVATRDRAEKLFF. As DNA, the CDR3 is TGCAGCGTTGCAACCCGGGACAGGGCGGAAAAACTGTTTTTT. Variable domain in full (rest from reference TRBV29-1 and TRBJ1-4): SAVISQKPSRDICQRGTSLTIQCQVDSQVTMMFWYRQQPGQSLTLIATANQGSEATYESGFVIDKFPISRPNLTFSTLTVSNMSPEDSSIYLCSVATRDRAEKLFFGSGTQLSVL.

This rearrangement joins TRBV20-1 to TRBJ2-2; D is perhaps TRBD1 (5 bases). Per the germline V gene, CDR1 is DFQATT and CDR2 is SNEGSKA (reference sequence). V lost 3 bases, J lost 1 base, and 15 bases lay in between. The CDR3 sequence is 16 residues long. The CDR3 DNA reads TGCAGTGCTAGCACCACCTTAGGGGAGAACACCGGGGAGCTGTTTTTT. Translated, it gives CSASTTLGENTGELFF.

This clonotype occurred a few times. The rearrangement uses TRBV21-1 and TRBJ2-6; TRBD1, the D gene given by the table, was not confirmed from the DNA. TRBV21-1 is given as a pseudogene. The CDR3 consists of 11 residues. The chain's CDR3 is CGGYGANVLTF. CDR3 nucleotide sequence: TGTGGGGGGTATGGGGCCAACGTCCTGACTTTC.

This clonotype appeared many times. The chain uses TRBV10-3 and TRBJ1-6; D might be TRBD1 (6 bases). The germline CDR1 and CDR2 sequences are ENHRY and SYGVKD. The CDR3 extends over 14 amino acids. V was trimmed by 3 bases and J by 7 bases, leaving 10 bases between them. The CDR3 region is CAISDQGQNSPLHF. The CDR3 region has the DNA TGTGCCATCAGTGACCAAGGACAGAATTCACCCCTCCACTTT.

The gene calls are TRBV29-1 and TRBJ2-7; 7 bases agree with TRBD1. CDR3 length: 11 amino acids. J lost 5 bases, V lost 4 bases, and 2 bases had no gene match. In germline, CDR1 is SQVTM, CDR2 ANQGSEA. DNA of the CDR3: TGCAGCGTTGGGGACAGCCACGAGCAGTACTTC. Its protein is CSVGDSHEQYF.

In its sample, this clonotype was seen many times. The V call is TRBV5-1, the J call TRBJ2-1; D is perhaps TRBD1 (7 bases). The CDR3 sequence is 16 residues long. Deletions cut 4 bases from V and 4 bases from J, with 18 bases between. The V gene's germline CDR1 is SGHRS and CDR2 YFSETQ. CDR3 residues: CASSLGGLQGYNEQFF. The CDR3 DNA is TGCGCCAGCAGCCTGGGGGGCCTACAGGGGTACAATGAGCAGTTCTTC.

The chain uses TRBV9 and TRBJ2-2, with no clear D. The germline V gene encodes CDR1 SGDLS and CDR2 YYNGEE. CDR3 size: 12 residues. V lost 4 bases, J lost 7 bases, and 8 bases lay in between. The CDR3 DNA is TGTGCCAGCAGCCCTCGAAACGGGGAGCTGTTTTTT. Its translation: CASSPRNGELFF. Variable domain in full (rest from reference TRBV9 and TRBJ2-2): DSGVTQTPKHLITATGQRVTLRCSPRSGDLSVYWYQQSLDQGLQFLIQYYNGEERAKGNILERFSAQQFPDLHSELNLSSLELGDSALYFCASSPRNGELFFGEGSRLTVL.